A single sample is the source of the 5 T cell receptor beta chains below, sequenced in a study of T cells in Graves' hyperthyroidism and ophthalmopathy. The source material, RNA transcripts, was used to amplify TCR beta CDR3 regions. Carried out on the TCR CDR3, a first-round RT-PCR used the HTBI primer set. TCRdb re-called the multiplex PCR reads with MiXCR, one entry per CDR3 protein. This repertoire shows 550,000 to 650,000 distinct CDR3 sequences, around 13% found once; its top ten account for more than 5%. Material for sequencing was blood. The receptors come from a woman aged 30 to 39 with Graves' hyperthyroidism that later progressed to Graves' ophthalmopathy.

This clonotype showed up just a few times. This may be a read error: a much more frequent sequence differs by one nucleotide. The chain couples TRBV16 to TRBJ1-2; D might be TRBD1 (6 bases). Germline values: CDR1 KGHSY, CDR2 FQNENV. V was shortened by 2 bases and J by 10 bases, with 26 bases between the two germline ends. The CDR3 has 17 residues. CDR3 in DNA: TGTGCCAGCAGCCAACAACGCCGGGGGGCTAGCGAGGATGACTACACCTTC. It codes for CASSQQRRGASEDDYTF.

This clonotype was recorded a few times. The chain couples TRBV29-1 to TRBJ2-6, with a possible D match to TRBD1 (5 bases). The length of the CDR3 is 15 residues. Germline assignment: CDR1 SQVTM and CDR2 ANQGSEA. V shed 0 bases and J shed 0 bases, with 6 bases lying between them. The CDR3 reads CSVEEGLSGANVLTF. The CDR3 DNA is TGCAGCGTTGAAGAGGGGCTCTCTGGGGCCAACGTCCTGACTTTC.

The CDR3 loop is CATRGRPTDTQYF. Here the CDR3 DNA reads TGTGCCACCCGGGGCCGCCCAACAGATACGCAGTATTTT. The chain links TRBV27 to TRBJ2-3, with D perhaps matching TRBD1 or TRBD2 (5 bases each). The CDR3 is made up of 13 amino acids. Germline assignment: CDR1 MNHEY and CDR2 SMNVEV (reference sequence). V shed 10 bases and J shed 3 bases, with 14 bases lying between them.

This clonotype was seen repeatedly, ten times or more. CDR3 DNA: TGTGCCAGCGGTACTTACAGGGATCTTAGGAATGAGCAGTTCTTC. Protein product: CASGTYRDLRNEQFF. V is TRBV7-9 and J is TRBJ2-1; possible D gene TRBD1, 6 bases. This CDR3 comprises 15 residues. CDR1 is SEHNR, CDR2 FQNEAQ, per germline (reference sequence). Trimming removed 8 bases at V and 7 bases at J, with 21 bases between. Complete variable domain (other parts from reference TRBV7-9 and TRBJ2-1): DTGVSQNPRHKITKRGQNVTFRCDPISEHNRLYWYRQTLGQGPEFLTYFQNEAQLEKSRLLSDRFSAERPKGSFSTLEIQRTEQGDSAMYLCASGTYRDLRNEQFFGPGTRLTVL.

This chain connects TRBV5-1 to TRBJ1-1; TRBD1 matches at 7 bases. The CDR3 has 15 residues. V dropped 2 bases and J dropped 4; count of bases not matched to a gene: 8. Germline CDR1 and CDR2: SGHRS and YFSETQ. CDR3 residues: CASSFRGVIGTEAFF. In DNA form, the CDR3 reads TGCGCCAGCAGCTTCAGGGGGGTCATAGGCACTGAAGCTTTCTTT.